In this sample, the clone carrying this T cell receptor beta chain turned up a few times. From alopecia areata patients, lesional scalp punch biopsies and peripheral blood were collected. The CDR3 loop spans 16 amino acids. CDR1 and CDR2 (germline): SQVTM, ANQGSEA. The trim removed 2 bases at V and 1 base at J, leaving 10 bases unmatched. These data belong to a study of CD8+ T cells in alopecia areata. Extraction of RNA preceded its reverse transcription into cDNA, which served as the sequencing template. Libraries were prepared by immunoSEQ multiplex PCR; TCRdb keeps only in-frame clonotypes and omits some of them. The profile shows 160,000 or so clones, 45% to 55% of them singletons.

The TCR originated in a human donor with alopecia areata. The specimen was CD8+ T cells sorted from blood, collected at week 0. This chain joins TRBV29-1 and TRBJ1-1; 7 bases are a match to TRBD1. CDR3: CSVENPRTGPNTEAFF. In nucleotides, the CDR3 is TGCAGCGTTGAAAACCCGCGGACAGGCCCGAACACTGAAGCTTTCTTT.